This T cell receptor beta chain was recorded in a study of T cell clonality in common variable immunodeficiency (dated by TCRdb to 2013 to 2016). Overall study results and their limits: TCRbeta clonality was higher in CVID subjects than in healthy controls (t-test p = 0.018), and the increase was most characteristic of about a third of subjects. CVID subjects shared fewer TCRbeta clones with each other than healthy controls did (p < 0.0001). Correlations between repertoire features and clinical complications were limited by patient heterogeneity within the CVID cohort. CVID TCRbeta sequences were reported to have fewer deletions and N-nucleotide insertions and to lack highly modified clones with 13 or more V deletions. According to the authors, finding the cause of the higher clonality in CVID would require sequencing the repertoires of T cell subpopulations. Despite equal DNA input, controls averaged around 82,000 unique sequences per sample versus 30,000 to 40,000 in CVID samples.

For sequencing, equivalent amounts of genomic DNA were input from CVID and control samples. For every sample, a 60 bp segment covering the rearranged TCRbeta CDR3 region was amplified and then sequenced. TCRbeta amplification used the immunoSEQ assay, a bias-corrected multiplex PCR with high-throughput sequencing. The authors' pipeline ran thus. Each unique nucleotide sequence was treated as a clone and annotated with V, D and J genes, copy number and frequency. Sequences were labeled productive if in frame, and non-productive if out of frame or containing stop codons. Clonality was calculated from Shannon's entropy as previously described. The predicted amino acid sequences of productive clones were used to derive mean CDR3 Kyte-Doolittle hydropathy. Using the R hclust function, scaled V gene usage was clustered hierarchically with Manhattan distance and complete linkage. Sharing of clones by CDR3 amino acid sequence was evaluated by resampling 12 repertoires per group over 100 rounds. The repertoires were searched for over 55 published EBV-specific and fewer than 250 published CMV-specific TCRbeta sequences. A couple of CVID samples yielding fewer than 10,000 sequences were excluded from analysis, leaving fewer than 50 CVID repertoires. TCRdb carries this immuneACCESS record with in-frame sequences only. Its versions omit some clonotypes, under half of them owing to an unresolved V gene in the studies checked, with the rest unexplained. That table gives V, J and clone size, and the DNA gave D and trimming. There are approximately 45,000 clones in this sample, and none of them is a singleton. Approximately 2.2% of the sample is taken by the ten largest.

Predominantly Caucasian heritage was noted among both the CVID patients and the healthy controls. From each donor, roughly 5 to 8.5 ml of heparinized peripheral whole blood was collected. TCRbeta CDR3 repertoires were sequenced from genomic DNA of adults with common variable immune deficiency (CVID) and healthy adult controls. A total of around 22 healthy adult volunteers (around 12 female and 10 or so male; age range roughly 23 to 70 years, mean age about 32) were included in the control group. Diluted blood was subjected to density centrifugation over Hypaque 1077 or Ficoll-Paque for isolation of peripheral blood mononuclear cells. Genomic DNA was extracted from unsorted mononuclear cells by Qiagen column purification or by a centrifugation-based method. The sample holds many counts of this clone. Its cognate antigen has yet to be identified. The read falls 3 residues short of the CDR3 end, and the missing part is taken from the germline J gene.

The CDR3 covers 16 residues, taking in both the cysteine and the phenylalanine. The CDR3 was read in part: 39 bases, with the frame set at base 1. Looking up the germline V gene yields CDR1 MNHNS and CDR2 SASEGT. Trimmed from V: 4 bases; trimmed from J: 0 bases; junction bases lacking a gene match: 3. This sequence originates from a person between 18 and 69 years old in good health. The chain is made from TRBV6-1 and TRBJ1-5, with 10 bases in between that match TRBD1. The sequenced sample was peripheral blood mononuclear cells. The CDR3 region reads CASSGDRGHSNQPQHF. The sequenced CDR3 bases are TGTGCCAGCAGTGGGGACAGGGGACATAGCAATCAGCCC.